The clone carrying this T cell receptor beta chain was seen repeatedly, ten times or more. Its target is not known. This entry comes from a study of T-cell memory formation after mild COVID-19. General study results and limits: Later expanders leaned CD4+, whereas clones that contracted between day 15 and 85 were balanced CD4/CD8.

5'RACE primed at constant segments yielded TCR alpha and TCR beta cDNA libraries bearing sample barcodes and UMIs. TCRdb analysed the 5' RACE reads with MiXCR anew, one entry per CDR3 protein. Here the sample spans about 400,000 distinct CDR3 sequences, roughly 18% being singletons. Trimming removed 6 bases at V and 9 bases at J, with 15 bases between. The CDR3 length is 12 residues. Germline-derived CDR1 and CDR2 are SQVTM and ANQGSEA. Sequenced sample: PBMCs or a T cell subset sorted from them (not recorded which). The TCR sequence derives from a man aged 18 to 35 who had mild COVID-19 (a few samples of this study predate the infection). Cell type and time point are not known. The chain is built from TRBV29-1 and TRBJ2-4; D may be TRBD2 (5 bases). DNA for the CDR3: TGCAGCGTGAAGTCCTCGGGGTCCATTCAGTACTTC. This encodes CSVKSSGSIQYF.